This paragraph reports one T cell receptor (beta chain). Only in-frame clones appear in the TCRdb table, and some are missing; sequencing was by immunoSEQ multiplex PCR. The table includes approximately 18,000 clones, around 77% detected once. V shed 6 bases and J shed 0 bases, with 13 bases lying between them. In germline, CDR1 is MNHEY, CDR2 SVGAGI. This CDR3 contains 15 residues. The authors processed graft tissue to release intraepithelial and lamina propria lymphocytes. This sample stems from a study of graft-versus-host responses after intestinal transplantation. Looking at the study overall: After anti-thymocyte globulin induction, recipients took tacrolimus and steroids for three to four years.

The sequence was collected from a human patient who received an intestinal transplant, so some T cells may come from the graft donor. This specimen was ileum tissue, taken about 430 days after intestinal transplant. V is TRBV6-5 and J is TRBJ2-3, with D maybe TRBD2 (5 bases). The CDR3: CASRRGLGSTDTQYF. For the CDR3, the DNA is TGTGCCAGCAGGCGAGGACTGGGAAGCACAGATACGCAGTATTTT.